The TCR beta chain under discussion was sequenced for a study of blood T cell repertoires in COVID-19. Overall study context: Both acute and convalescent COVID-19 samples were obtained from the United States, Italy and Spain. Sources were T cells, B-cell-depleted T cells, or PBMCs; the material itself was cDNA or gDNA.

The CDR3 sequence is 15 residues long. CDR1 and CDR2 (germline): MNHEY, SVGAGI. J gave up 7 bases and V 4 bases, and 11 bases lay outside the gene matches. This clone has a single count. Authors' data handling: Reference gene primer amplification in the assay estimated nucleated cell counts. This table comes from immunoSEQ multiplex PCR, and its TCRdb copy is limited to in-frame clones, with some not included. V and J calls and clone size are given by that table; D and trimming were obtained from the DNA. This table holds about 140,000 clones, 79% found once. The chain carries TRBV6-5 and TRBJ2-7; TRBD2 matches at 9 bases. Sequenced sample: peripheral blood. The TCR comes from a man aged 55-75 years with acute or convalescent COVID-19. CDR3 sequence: CASSFLLAGAGEQYF. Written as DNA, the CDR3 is TGTGCCAGCAGTTTTTTACTAGCGGGTGCGGGGGAGCAGTACTTC.